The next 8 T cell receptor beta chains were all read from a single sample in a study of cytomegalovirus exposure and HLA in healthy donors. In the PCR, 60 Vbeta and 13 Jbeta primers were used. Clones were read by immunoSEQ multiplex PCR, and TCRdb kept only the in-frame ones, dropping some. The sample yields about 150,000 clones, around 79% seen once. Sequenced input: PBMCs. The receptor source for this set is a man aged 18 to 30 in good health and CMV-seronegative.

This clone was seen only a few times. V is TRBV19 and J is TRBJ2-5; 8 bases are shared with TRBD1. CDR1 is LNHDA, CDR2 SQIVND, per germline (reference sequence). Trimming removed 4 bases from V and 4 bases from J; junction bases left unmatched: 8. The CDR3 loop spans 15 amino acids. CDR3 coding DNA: TGTGCCAGTAGTAAGGACAGGGTATTTGGAGAGACCCAGTACTTC. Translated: CASSKDRVFGETQYF. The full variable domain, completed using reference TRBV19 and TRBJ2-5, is DGGITQSPKYLFRKEGQNVTLSCEQNLNHDAMYWYRQDPGQGLRLIYYSQIVNDFQKGDIAEGYSVSREKKESFPLTVTSAQKNPTAFYLCASSKDRVFGETQYFGPGTRLLVL.

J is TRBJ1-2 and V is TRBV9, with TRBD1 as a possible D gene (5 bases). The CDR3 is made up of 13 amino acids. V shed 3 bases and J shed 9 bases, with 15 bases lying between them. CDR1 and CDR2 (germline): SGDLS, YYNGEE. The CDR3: CASSGRQPSSYTF. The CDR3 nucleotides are TGTGCCAGCAGCGGTCGACAGCCGTCCAGCTACACCTTC.

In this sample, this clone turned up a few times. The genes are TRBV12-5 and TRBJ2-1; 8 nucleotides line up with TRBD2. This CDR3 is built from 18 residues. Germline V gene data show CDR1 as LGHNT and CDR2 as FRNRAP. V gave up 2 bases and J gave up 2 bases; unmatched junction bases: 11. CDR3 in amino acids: CASGLNRGERGTYNEQFF. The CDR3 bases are TGTGCTAGTGGTTTGAATCGCGGTGAGCGGGGGACCTACAATGAGCAGTTCTTC.

This CDR3 reads CASSPRVAGVQPQHF. DNA of the CDR3: TGCGCCAGCAGCCCTCGCGTCGCAGGGGTTCAGCCCCAGCATTTT. V is TRBV4-1 and J is TRBJ1-5; possible D gene TRBD1, 6 bases. Germline V gene data show CDR1 as MGHRA and CDR2 as YSYEKL. This CDR3 spans 15 amino acids. V gave up 4 bases and J gave up 6 bases, with 16 bases separating them.

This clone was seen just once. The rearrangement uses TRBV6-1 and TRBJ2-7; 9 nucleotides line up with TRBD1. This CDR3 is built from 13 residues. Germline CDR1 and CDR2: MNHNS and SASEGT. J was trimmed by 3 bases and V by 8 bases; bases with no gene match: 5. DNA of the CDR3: TGTGCCAGCGTCCCGGGACAGGGCTACGAGCAGTACGTC. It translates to CASVPGQGYEQYV.

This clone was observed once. The CDR3 loop is CASSYRDSPQETQYF. CDR3 coding DNA: TGTGCCAGCAGCTACCGGGACAGCCCTCAAGAGACCCAGTACTTC. J is TRBJ2-5 and V is TRBV4-2; 7 nucleotides line up with TRBD1. V was clipped by 5 bases and J by 2 bases; unmatched bases: 8. Germline assignment: CDR1 LGHNA and CDR2 YNFKEQ. This CDR3 comprises 15 residues.

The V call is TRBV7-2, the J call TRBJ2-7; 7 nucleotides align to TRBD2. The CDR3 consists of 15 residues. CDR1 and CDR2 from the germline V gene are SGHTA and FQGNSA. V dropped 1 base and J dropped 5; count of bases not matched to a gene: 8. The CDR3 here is CASSLVISGFNEQYF. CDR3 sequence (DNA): TGTGCCAGCAGCTTAGTCATTAGCGGGTTCAACGAGCAGTACTTC.

CDR3 DNA: TGTGCCAGCAGCTTCGACTCTAGCGCTGGAAACACCATATATTTT. It is translated as CASSFDSSAGNTIYF. The chain links TRBV6-5 to TRBJ1-3; D is undetermined. The germline gives CDR1 MNHEY, CDR2 SVGAGI. Trimming stripped 6 bases from V and 2 bases from J, with 14 bases between. This CDR3 has 15 amino acids.